These T cell receptor beta chains were read from a single sample in a study of blood T cells in healthy people across ages. TCRdb re-derived calls from the 5' RACE reads in MiXCR, one entry per CDR3 protein. The sample includes hundreds of thousands of distinct CDR3 sequences, about 62% of them seen just once. The sequenced sample was blood. Source of these receptors: a man aged 25-40 years in good health. Each CDR3 is given with its conserved first and last residue.

v_call	j_call	cdr3_aa
TRBV24-1	TRBJ2-3	CATSDPQRGTDTQYF
TRBV9	TRBJ2-6	CASKKDSGANVLTF
TRBV12-3/TRBV12-4	TRBJ2-3	CASSFYGGGRGTDTQYF
TRBV20-1	TRBJ1-2	CSARDLEPYVYTF
TRBV7-9	TRBJ2-7	CASSFSSGEQYF
TRBV6-1	TRBJ2-3	CASREVSGTDTQYF
TRBV20-1	NA	CSALSVIDSYEQYF
TRBV27	TRBJ2-7	CASSSRGTGIDEQYF
TRBV7-9	TRBJ2-1	CASSLDRVYSEQFF
TRBV29-1	TRBJ1-1	CSGVLIGIAFF
TRBV6-5	TRBJ1-1	CASSYSIIAGRSEAFF
TRBV15	TRBJ2-1	CATKAGGLHEQFF
TRBV7-2	TRBJ2-3	CASSLWDSYTDTQYF
TRBV5-1	TRBJ2-1	CASSSATVTRPNIREQFF
TRBV5-1	TRBJ2-3	CASSLLGPGRTEDTQYF
TRBV20-1	NA	CSTEGLIYEQYF
TRBV3-1	TRBJ2-7	CASTQGSKQYF
TRBV20-1	TRBJ2-5	CSAREAGLKQYF
TRBV6-1	TRBJ1-2	CASSTVTGGAKGYTF
TRBV15	TRBJ1-1	CATSRDRAGTEAFF
TRBV14	TRBJ2-5	CASSRGLNQETQYF
TRBV6-5	TRBJ2-1	CASSYSRFNEQFF
TRBV4-1	TRBJ2-1	CASSRRLAGDFNEQFF
TRBV29-1	TRBJ1-2	CSVEDHGGQNYGYTF
TRBV11-2	TRBJ2-3	CASSRLLGLSTDTQYF
TRBV20-1	TRBJ2-3	CSAQGPVSTDTQYF
TRBV20-1	TRBJ1-4	CSASPDTNEKLFF
TRBV4-2	TRBJ2-1	CASSQGGGGVGYNEQFF
TRBV6-5	NA	CASSYASGSHEQYF
TRBV6-5	NA	CASSYSRGTPETQYF
TRBV28	TRBJ2-1	CASSSNRDWRNNEQFF
TRBV2	TRBJ2-7	CASAAGVWYEQYF
TRBV2	TRBJ1-5	CASSGQGHPQPQHF
TRBV20-1	TRBJ1-2	CSANRDRDLTYGYTF
TRBV6-2/TRBV6-3	TRBJ2-7	CASSFSTTRDSSYEQYF
TRBV20-1	TRBJ2-5	CSASLQTGETQYF
TRBV4-3	TRBJ2-1	CASSQATSRVEQFF
TRBV2	TRBJ1-2	CASSEADLYGYTF
TRBV6-1	TRBJ2-1	CARRPGRLTRMLQFF
TRBV25-1	TRBJ2-1	CASSGPGLAGGYEQFF
TRBV12-3/TRBV12-4	TRBJ2-2	CASSPLSRQGAGELFF
TRBV25-1	TRBJ2-3	CASRQGATDTQYF